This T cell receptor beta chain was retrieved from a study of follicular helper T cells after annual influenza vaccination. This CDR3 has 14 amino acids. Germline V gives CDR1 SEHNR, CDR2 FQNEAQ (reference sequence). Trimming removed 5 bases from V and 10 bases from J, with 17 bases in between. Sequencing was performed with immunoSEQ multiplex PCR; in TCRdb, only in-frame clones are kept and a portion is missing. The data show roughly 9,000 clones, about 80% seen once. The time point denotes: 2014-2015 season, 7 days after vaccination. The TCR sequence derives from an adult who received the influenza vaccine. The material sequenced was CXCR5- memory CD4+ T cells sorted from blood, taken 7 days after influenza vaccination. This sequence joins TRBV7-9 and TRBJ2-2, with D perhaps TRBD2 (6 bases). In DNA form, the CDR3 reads TGTGCCAGCAGCCCCATGGGGGGTCCCGCGGAGCTGTTTTTT. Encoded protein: CASSPMGGPAELFF.